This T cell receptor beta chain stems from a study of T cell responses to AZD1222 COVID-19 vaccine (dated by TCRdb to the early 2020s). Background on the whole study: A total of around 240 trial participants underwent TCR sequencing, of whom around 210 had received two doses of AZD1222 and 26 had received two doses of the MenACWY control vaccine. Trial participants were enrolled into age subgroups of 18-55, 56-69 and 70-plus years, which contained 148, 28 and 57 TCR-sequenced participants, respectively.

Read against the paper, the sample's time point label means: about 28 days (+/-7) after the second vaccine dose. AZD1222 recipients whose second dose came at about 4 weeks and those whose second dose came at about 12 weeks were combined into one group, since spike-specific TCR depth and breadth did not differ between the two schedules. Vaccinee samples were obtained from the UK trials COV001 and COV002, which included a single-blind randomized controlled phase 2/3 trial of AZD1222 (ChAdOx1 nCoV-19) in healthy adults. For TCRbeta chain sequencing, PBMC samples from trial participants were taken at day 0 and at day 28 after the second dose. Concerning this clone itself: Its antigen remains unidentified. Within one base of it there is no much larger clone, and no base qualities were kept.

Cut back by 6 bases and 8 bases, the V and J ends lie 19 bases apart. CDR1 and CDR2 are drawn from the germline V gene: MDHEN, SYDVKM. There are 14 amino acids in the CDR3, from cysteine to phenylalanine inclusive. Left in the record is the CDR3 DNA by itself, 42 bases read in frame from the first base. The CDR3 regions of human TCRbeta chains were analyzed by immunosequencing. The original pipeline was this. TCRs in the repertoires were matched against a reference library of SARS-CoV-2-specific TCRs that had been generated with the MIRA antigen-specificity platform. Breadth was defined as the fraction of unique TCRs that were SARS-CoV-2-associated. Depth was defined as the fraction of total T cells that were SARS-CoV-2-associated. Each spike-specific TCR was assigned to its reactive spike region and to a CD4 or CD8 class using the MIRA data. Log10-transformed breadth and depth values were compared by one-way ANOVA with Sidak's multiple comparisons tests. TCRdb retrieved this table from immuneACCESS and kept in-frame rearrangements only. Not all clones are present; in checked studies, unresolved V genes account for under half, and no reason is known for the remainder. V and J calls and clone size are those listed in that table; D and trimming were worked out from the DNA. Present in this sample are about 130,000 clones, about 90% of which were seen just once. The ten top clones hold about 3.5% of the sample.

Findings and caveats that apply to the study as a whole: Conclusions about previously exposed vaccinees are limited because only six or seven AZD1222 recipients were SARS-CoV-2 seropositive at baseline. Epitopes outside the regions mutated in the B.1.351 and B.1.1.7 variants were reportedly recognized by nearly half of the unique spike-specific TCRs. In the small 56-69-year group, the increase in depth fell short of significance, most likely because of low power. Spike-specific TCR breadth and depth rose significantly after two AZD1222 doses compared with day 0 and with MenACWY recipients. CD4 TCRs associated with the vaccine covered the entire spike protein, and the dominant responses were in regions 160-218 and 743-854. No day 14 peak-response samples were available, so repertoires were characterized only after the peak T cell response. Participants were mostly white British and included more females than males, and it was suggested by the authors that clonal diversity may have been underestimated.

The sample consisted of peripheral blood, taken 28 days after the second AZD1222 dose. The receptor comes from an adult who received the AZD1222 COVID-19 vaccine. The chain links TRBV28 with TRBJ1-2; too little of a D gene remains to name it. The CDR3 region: CASSLVGEPLGYTF. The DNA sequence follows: TGTGCCAGCAGCCTCGTTGGTGAACCGTTGGGCTACACCTTC.